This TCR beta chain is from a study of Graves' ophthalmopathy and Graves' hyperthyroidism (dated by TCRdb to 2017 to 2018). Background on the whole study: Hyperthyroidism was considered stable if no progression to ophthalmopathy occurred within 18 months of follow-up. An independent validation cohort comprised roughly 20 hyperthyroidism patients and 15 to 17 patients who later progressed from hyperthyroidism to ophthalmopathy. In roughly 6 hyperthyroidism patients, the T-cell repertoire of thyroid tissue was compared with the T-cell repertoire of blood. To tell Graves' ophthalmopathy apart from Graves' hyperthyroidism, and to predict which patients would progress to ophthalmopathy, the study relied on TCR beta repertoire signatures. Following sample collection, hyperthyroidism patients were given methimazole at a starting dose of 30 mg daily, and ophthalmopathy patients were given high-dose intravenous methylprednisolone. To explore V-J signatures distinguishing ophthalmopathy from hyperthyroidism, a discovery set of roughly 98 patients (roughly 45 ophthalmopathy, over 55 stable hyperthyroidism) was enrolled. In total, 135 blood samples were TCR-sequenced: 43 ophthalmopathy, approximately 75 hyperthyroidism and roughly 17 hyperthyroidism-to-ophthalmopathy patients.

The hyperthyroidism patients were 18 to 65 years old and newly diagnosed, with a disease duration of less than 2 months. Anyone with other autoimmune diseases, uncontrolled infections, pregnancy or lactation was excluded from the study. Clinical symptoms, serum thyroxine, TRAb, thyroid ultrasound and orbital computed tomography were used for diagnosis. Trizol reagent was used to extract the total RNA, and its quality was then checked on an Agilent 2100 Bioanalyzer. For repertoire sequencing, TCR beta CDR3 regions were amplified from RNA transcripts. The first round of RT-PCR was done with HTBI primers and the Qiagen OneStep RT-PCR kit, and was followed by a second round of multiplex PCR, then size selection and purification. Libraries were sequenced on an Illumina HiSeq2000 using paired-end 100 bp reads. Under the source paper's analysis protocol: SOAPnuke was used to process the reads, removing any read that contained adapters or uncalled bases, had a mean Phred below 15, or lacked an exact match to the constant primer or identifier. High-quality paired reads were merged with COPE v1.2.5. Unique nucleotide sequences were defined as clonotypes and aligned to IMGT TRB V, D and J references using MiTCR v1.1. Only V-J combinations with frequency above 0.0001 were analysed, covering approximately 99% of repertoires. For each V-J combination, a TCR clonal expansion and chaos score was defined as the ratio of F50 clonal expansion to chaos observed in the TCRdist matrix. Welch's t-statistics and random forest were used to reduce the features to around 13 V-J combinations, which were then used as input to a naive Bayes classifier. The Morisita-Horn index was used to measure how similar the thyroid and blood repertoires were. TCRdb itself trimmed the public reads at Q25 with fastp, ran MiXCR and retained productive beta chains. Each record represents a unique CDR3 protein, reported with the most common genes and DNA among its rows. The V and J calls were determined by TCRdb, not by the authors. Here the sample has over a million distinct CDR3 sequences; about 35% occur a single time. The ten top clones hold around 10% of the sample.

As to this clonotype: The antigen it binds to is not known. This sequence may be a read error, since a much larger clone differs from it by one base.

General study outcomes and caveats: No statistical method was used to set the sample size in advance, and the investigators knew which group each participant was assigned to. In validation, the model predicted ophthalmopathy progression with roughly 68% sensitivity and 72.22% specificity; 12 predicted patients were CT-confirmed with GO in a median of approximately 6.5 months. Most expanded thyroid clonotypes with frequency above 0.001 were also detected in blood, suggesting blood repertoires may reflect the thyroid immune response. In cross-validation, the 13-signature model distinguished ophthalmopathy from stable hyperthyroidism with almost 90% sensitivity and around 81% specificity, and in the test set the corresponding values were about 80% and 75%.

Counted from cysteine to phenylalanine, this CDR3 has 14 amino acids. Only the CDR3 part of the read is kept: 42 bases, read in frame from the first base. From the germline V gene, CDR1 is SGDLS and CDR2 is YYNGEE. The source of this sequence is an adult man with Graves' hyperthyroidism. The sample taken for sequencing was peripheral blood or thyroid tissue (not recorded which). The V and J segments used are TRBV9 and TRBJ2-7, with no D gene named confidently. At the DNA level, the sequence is TGTGCCAGCAGCGTAGATGCAGGAACCTACGAGCAGTGCTTC. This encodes CASSVDAGTYEQCF.